This T cell receptor (beta chain) was captured by sequencing in a study of PD-1 blockade in mismatch repair-deficient tumors (dated by TCRdb to 2017 to 2019). In the study overall: Between late 2013 and late 2016, roughly 78 consecutive patients with 12 mismatch repair-deficient cancer types, all previously treated and progressing, were enrolled in the trial. Tumor-associated T cell clones were tracked in the peripheral blood of patients responding to PD-1 blockade by deep sequencing of TCR CDR3 regions.

Study-level results and caveats: Tumor-resident clones, often undetectable in blood before treatment, expanded rapidly after pembrolizumab and then contracted, generally before radiologic responses.

Concerning this clone itself: It has no known antigen specificity. No qualities accompany the bases; no much larger clone lies one base away.

Library generation was performed with the immunoSEQ multiplex PCR assay. TCRdb limited this immuneACCESS table to in-frame rearrangements with V and J called. A share of clones is missing; checked studies link under half to unresolved V genes, and the rest is unexplained. The sample table lists around 110,000 clones, about 80% of them with a count of one. The ten most abundant clones make up roughly 4.8% of the sample. V drops 5 bases and J drops 6 bases, leaving 13 bases in between. The germline V gene supplies CDR1 MNHEY and CDR2 SVGAGI. The CDR3 runs 13 residues from the cysteine to the phenylalanine. Here the CDR3 DNA is all that survives: 39 bases in frame from base 1. For every enrolled patient, mismatch repair deficiency was confirmed by either polymerase chain reaction or immunohistochemistry. TCR sequencing was performed for a few patients who responded to pembrolizumab therapy. In the phase II trial, pembrolizumab PD-1 blockade was tested prospectively in advanced mismatch repair-deficient cancers, no matter which tissue of origin the cancers came from. Serial peripheral blood T cell samples were collected before and at multiple times after starting PD-1 blockade. The timing of each blood sample was reported as weeks after the first dose of pembrolizumab.

This material consisted of peripheral blood, taken approximately 14 months after starting pembrolizumab. The rearranged segments are TRBV6-5 and TRBJ1-2, and the D gene may be TRBD1, 5 bases matching. This clonotype originated in an adult with mismatch repair-deficient cancer. The nucleotides are TGTGCCAGCAGTGAACGGGGGATCGATGGCTACACCTTC. Its protein product is CASSERGIDGYTF.